This TCR beta chain originates from a study of T cell changes during pregnancy in multiple sclerosis. The assay was immunoSEQ multiplex PCR, and TCRdb's table has in-frame clones only and misses some. The sample shows about 85,000 clones, 91% of them seen only once. Germline V gene sequence: CDR1 KGHSH, CDR2 LQKENI. The V gene end was trimmed by 3 bases and the J gene end by 1 base; junction bases not matched to a gene: 5. The CDR3 contains 15 residues. This clone showed up just once. The TCR sequence derives from a female donor with multiple sclerosis, enrolled in a pregnancy study. The chain joins TRBV18 to TRBJ2-7; 8 nucleotides agree with TRBD2. The sample was peripheral blood, taken in the first trimester of pregnancy. The CDR3 reads CASSPILADSYEQYF. DNA for the CDR3: TGTGCCAGCTCACCGATACTAGCGGATTCCTACGAGCAGTACTTC.